This T cell receptor (beta chain) is drawn from a study of cytomegalovirus exposure and HLA in healthy donors. Background on the study: Early released data had about 80 million unique TCRs, all coming from HLA-typed donors.

Overall study findings and caveats: In vitro testing confirmed a few CMV-associated chains as specific for CMV antigens. CMV serostatus was the sole immune exposure data available. Likely technical artifact: a cluster of highly shared sequence variants.

Use of 60 Vbeta and 13 Jbeta primers characterized the PCR. Assay: immunoSEQ multiplex PCR; the TCRdb copy retains only in-frame clones and omits some. The table has 200,000 or so clones, approximately 78% seen once. With respect to this clone: The target antigen is unknown. The sample holds other DNA sequences that translate to the same CDR3.

Source material: PBMCs. The clonotype comes from a woman between 45 and 65 years old in good health and CMV-seropositive.

Written as DNA, the CDR3 is TGTGCCAGCTCCTTGAGAGACAAGGGGTCACCCCTCCACTTT. The encoded protein is CASSLRDKGSPLHF. This chain links TRBV5-4 with TRBJ1-6; D is perhaps TRBD1 (5 bases). The CDR3 sequence is 14 residues long. Trimming stripped 7 bases from V and 10 bases from J, with 18 bases between. Germline CDR1 SGHNT, CDR2 YYREEE (reference sequence).